This TCR beta chain stems from a study of blood T cell repertoires in COVID-19. Study background: Some COVID-19 samples were acute and others convalescent; all came from the United States, Italy and Spain. T cells, B-cell-depleted T cells, or PBMCs provided the cDNA or gDNA that served as material.

In the study's own analysis: Reference gene primers were amplified, and this amplification served to estimate nucleated cell counts. Sequenced by immunoSEQ multiplex PCR; TCRdb stores in-frame clones only, minus some. The V and J calls and clone size were taken over from that table, and D and trimming were inferred from the DNA. Among a few hundred thousand clones, about 89% were seen once, and the ten largest hold 1% to 1.5%. Cohorts were determined from participant-reported clinical history. Germline CDR1 reads SNHLY; CDR2 reads FYNNEI. Trimming cost V 5 bases and J 2 bases; bases outside gene matches: 7. The CDR3 consists of 15 residues.

Sequenced input: PBMCs or T cells enriched from blood (not recorded which). The receptor was isolated from a human donor in a cohort exposed to, infected with or recovered from COVID-19 (not recorded which). The donor label of this sample is uncertain. The chain joins TRBV2 to TRBJ2-7; 9 nucleotides line up with TRBD1. In nucleotides, the CDR3 is TGTGCCAGCAGTTCCGGACAGGGGTACGCCTACGAGCAGTACTTC. It codes for CASSSGQGYAYEQYF.